This T cell receptor beta chain derives from a study of cytomegalovirus exposure and HLA in healthy donors. Study-level findings and limits: Through in vitro validation, three CMV-associated chains were shown to be specific for CMV antigens. Links to common viral pathogens appeared, in a later analysis, for several of the most significant clusters. Clonal expansion was found to be greater in HLA-associated TCR beta chains than in equally common others in a later analysis. Later work found most CMV-associated TCR beta chains apparently HLA-restricted.

It was with 60 Vbeta and 13 Jbeta primers that the PCR ran. Sequenced by immunoSEQ multiplex PCR; TCRdb stores in-frame clones only, minus some. The sample contains approximately 170,000 clones, over 60% of which appear only once. Regarding this clone: The antigen remains unidentified.

Per the germline V gene, CDR1 is LGHNA and CDR2 is YSLEER. This CDR3 region has 13 residues. The V and J ends lost 1 base and 5 bases respectively, with 6 bases between them. This sequence joins TRBV4-3 and TRBJ2-1; D perhaps matches TRBD2 (5 bases). The clonotype was recovered from a female donor in good health and CMV-seronegative. Specimen: PBMCs. CDR3 region: CASSQGLHNEQFF. CDR3 bases: TGCGCCAGCAGCCAAGGACTACACAATGAGCAGTTCTTC.